The 28 T cell receptor beta chains below come from one sample, sequenced in a study of T cell responses to AZD1222 COVID-19 vaccine. Using immunoSEQ multiplex PCR, the repertoire was profiled, and TCRdb retains in-frame clones only, with some absent. The sample records about 150,000 clones, just over 90% being singletons. The input for sequencing was peripheral blood, taken on day 0 of MenACWY control vaccination. The receptors derive from an adult in good health.

The V gene is TRBV19, the J gene TRBJ1-2; 8 nucleotides align to TRBD1. Germline lookup yields CDR1 LNHDA and CDR2 SQIVND (reference sequence). This CDR3 is 14 amino acids long. V trimming: 3 bases; J trimming: 0 bases; junction bases outside the gene matches: 0. The CDR3 here is CASSMDRANYGYTF. The CDR3 DNA reads TGTGCCAGTAGTATGGACAGGGCTAACTATGGCTACACCTTC.

The chain is built from TRBV3-1 (or the pseudogene TRBV3-2) and TRBJ1-4, with D possibly matching TRBD1 (6 bases). V lost 2 bases, J lost 4 bases, and 14 bases lay in between. The germline CDR1 and CDR2 sequences are LGHDT and YNNKEL (reference sequence). The CDR3 sequence is 16 residues long. As DNA, the CDR3 is TGTGCCAGCAGCCAACATACAGGGAGGGGTAATGAAAAACTGTTTTTT. This sequence encodes CASSQHTGRGNEKLFF.

The CDR3 sequence: CASSLRKDTEAFF. The CDR3 DNA reads TGTGCCAGCAGTCTTCGTAAGGACACTGAAGCTTTCTTT. V is TRBV6-5 and J is TRBJ1-1; D unclear. Germline CDR1 and CDR2: MNHEY and SVGAGI. CDR3 size: 13 residues. V gave up 5 bases and J gave up 3 bases, with 10 bases separating them.

The chain carries TRBV10-2 and TRBJ2-3; TRBD2 aligns across 11 bases. The length of the CDR3 is 14 residues. With V trimmed by 4 bases and J by 4 bases, 1 base remained unmatched. In germline, CDR1 is WSHSY, CDR2 SAAADI. This chain's CDR3 is CASSVAGGPDTQYF. In DNA, the CDR3 is TGCGCCAGCAGTGTAGCGGGGGGGCCAGATACGCAGTATTTT.

The CDR3 loop is CASSPLAAGGTEAFF. CDR3 bases: TGTGCCAGCTCACCGCTGGCGGCAGGGGGCACTGAAGCTTTCTTT. The chain is built from TRBV18 and TRBJ1-1, with 7 bases lining up with TRBD1. The germline V gene encodes CDR1 KGHSH and CDR2 LQKENI. This CDR3 has 15 amino acids. The V gene end was trimmed by 3 bases and the J gene end by 4 bases; junction bases not matched to a gene: 8.

The V call is TRBV4-1, the J call TRBJ2-2, with 9 bases identical to TRBD1. Germline loops: CDR1 MGHRA, CDR2 YSYEKL. With V trimmed by 4 bases and J by 2 bases, 8 bases remained unmatched. The CDR3 covers 17 residues. CDR3 amino acids: CASSRLTGGLNTGELFF. The CDR3 DNA follows: TGCGCCAGCAGCCGACTAACAGGGGGCCTTAACACCGGGGAGCTGTTTTTT.

The chain combines TRBV7-8 with TRBJ2-3, with 10 bases identical to TRBD2. V gave up 10 bases and J gave up 5 bases; unmatched junction bases: 9. The CDR3 has 14 amino acids. In germline, CDR1 is SGHVS, CDR2 FQNEAQ. The CDR3: CATRPGLAKDTQYF. DNA of the CDR3: TGTGCCACCCGACCGGGACTAGCGAAAGATACGCAGTATTTT.

J is TRBJ1-2 and V is TRBV29-1; D is uncertain. Per the germline V gene, CDR1 is SQVTM and CDR2 is ANQGSEA. Trimming cost V 8 bases and J 5 bases, with 12 bases left between them. The CDR3 is made up of 11 amino acids. The CDR3 sequence is CSCPGRYGYTF. The CDR3 nucleotides are TGCAGCTGCCCAGGACGTTATGGCTACACCTTC.

The chain carries TRBV7-2 and TRBJ2-1; TRBD1 matches 8 bases. This CDR3 is built from 14 residues. The trim removed 5 bases at V and 6 bases at J, leaving 6 bases unmatched. CDR1 and CDR2 (germline): SGHTA, FQGNSA. The CDR3 nucleotides read TGTGCCAGCAGCGCACATGGACAGGGCAATGAGCAGTTCTTC. Amino acid sequence: CASSAHGQGNEQFF.

The chain employs TRBV12-3 or TRBV12-4 and TRBJ2-7; no firm D call. V lost 6 bases to trimming and J lost 3 bases, with 6 bases between them. The CDR3 loop spans 11 amino acids. The CDR3 protein is CASSLNYEQYF. CDR3 in DNA: TGTGCCAGCAGCCTTAACTACGAGCAGTACTTC.

The chain employs TRBV30 and TRBJ2-1; D uncertain. The germline CDR1 and CDR2 sequences are GTSNPN and SVGIG (reference sequence). This CDR3 contains 11 residues. V lost 4 bases, J lost 4 bases, and 5 bases lay in between. CDR3 sequence: CAWNHYNEQFF. The DNA for the CDR3 is TGTGCCTGGAACCATTACAATGAGCAGTTCTTC. The full variable domain, completed using reference TRBV30 and TRBJ2-1, is SQTIHQWPATLVQPVGSPLSLECTVEGTSNPNLYWYRQAAGRGLQLLFYSVGIGQISSEVPQNLSASRPQDRQFILSSKKLLLSDSGFYLCAWNHYNEQFFGPGTRLTVL.

The rearrangement uses TRBV9 and TRBJ2-2; 7 nucleotides line up with TRBD1. Germline loops: CDR1 SGDLS, CDR2 YYNGEE. V lost 4 bases to trimming and J lost 6 bases; unmatched junction nucleotides: 9. The CDR3 extends over 15 amino acids. The CDR3 is CASSLRTGSAGELFF. The CDR3 DNA sequence: TGTGCCAGCAGCCTTCGGACAGGTTCGGCCGGGGAGCTGTTTTTT. Looking up the rest from reference TRBV9 and TRBJ2-2 gives the full variable domain: DSGVTQTPKHLITATGQRVTLRCSPRSGDLSVYWYQQSLDQGLQFLIQYYNGEERAKGNILERFSAQQFPDLHSELNLSSLELGDSALYFCASSLRTGSAGELFFGEGSRLTVL.

This clone was found a few times. The CDR3: CASSLEMYKNTEAFF. The CDR3 bases are TGTGCCAGCAGCTTAGAAATGTATAAGAACACTGAAGCTTTCTTT. The gene calls are TRBV7-9 and TRBJ1-1, with D unresolved. CDR1 and CDR2 from the germline V gene are SEHNR and FQNEAQ (reference sequence). Trimming pared 1 base from V and 1 base from J, leaving 10 bases between. The CDR3 extends over 15 amino acids.

This chain links TRBV5-1 with TRBJ2-2, with 11 nucleotides matching TRBD1. CDR3 length equals 18 residues. Trimming removed 4 bases from V and 2 bases from J; junction bases left unmatched: 10. The germline V gene encodes CDR1 SGHRS and CDR2 YFSETQ. This CDR3 is CASSADPGTGGNTGELFF. In DNA, the CDR3 is TGCGCCAGCAGCGCGGACCCCGGGACAGGGGGTAACACCGGGGAGCTGTTTTTT.

This chain uses TRBV28 with TRBJ1-4, with D possibly matching TRBD1 (5 bases). V dropped 6 bases and J dropped 10 bases, with 21 bases sitting between them. The CDR3 is 15 amino acids. Germline assignment: CDR1 MDHEN and CDR2 SYDVKM. CDR3: CASRGWQGPLTKLFF. CDR3 DNA sequence: TGTGCCAGCAGAGGTTGGCAGGGCCCCCTTACAAAACTGTTTTTT.

This chain links TRBV7-2 with TRBJ2-1; 8 bases map to TRBD2. Germline V gene data show CDR1 as SGHTA and CDR2 as FQGNSA. The J segment lost 4 bases and the V segment lost 2 bases, leaving 10 bases of the junction unmatched. This CDR3 is 17 amino acids long. The CDR3 region is CASSLMFWASGYNEQFF. CDR3 nucleotides: TGTGCCAGCAGCTTAATGTTTTGGGCTAGCGGGTACAATGAGCAGTTCTTC.

This clone was picked up one time. The chain uses TRBV7-6 and TRBJ2-2; 7 bases are a match to TRBD2. The germline gives CDR1 SGHVS, CDR2 FNYEAQ. Losses at the gene ends were 5 bases for V and 6 bases for J; bases not matched to a gene: 9. CDR3 size: 15 residues. The CDR3 DNA sequence: TGTGCCAGCAGCCCCCGTGGCGGGAGACCCGGGGAGCTGTTTTTT. This encodes CASSPRGGRPGELFF.

J is TRBJ1-1 and V is TRBV4-2; possible D gene TRBD1, 6 bases. Germline V gene lookup returns CDR1 LGHNA and CDR2 YNFKEQ. The CDR3 covers 13 residues. Trimming cost V 3 bases and J 1 base, with 6 bases left between them. CDR3 residues: CASSQTGNTEAFF. For the CDR3, the DNA is TGTGCCAGCAGCCAGACAGGGAACACTGAAGCTTTCTTT.

This chain uses TRBV6-5 with TRBJ1-6, with 7 bases lining up with TRBD1. The germline gives CDR1 MNHEY, CDR2 SVGAGI. The trim removed 4 bases at V and 11 bases at J, leaving 14 bases unmatched. This CDR3 contains 16 residues. CDR3 residues: CASSSSPDRLGAPLHF. The CDR3 DNA reads TGTGCCAGCAGTTCATCTCCGGACAGGTTAGGGGCACCCCTCCACTTT.

The chain recombines TRBV24-1 with TRBJ2-7; 7 bases agree with TRBD1. There are 14 residues in the CDR3. The V gene end was trimmed by 5 bases and the J gene end by 2 bases; junction bases not matched to a gene: 5. Germline V CDR1 and CDR2: KGHDR, SFDVKD. The DNA for the CDR3 is TGTGCCACCAGTGGGGGACAGTCGACCTACGAGCAGTACTTC. Residues: CATSGGQSTYEQYF.

A few counts support this clone. This chain uses TRBV3-1 (or the pseudogene TRBV3-2) with TRBJ2-1; 7 bases map to TRBD1. The CDR3 runs 15 residues. Looked up from germline, CDR1 is LGHDT and CDR2 is YNNKEL (reference sequence). The V segment lost 1 base and the J segment 3 bases; nucleotides outside the gene matches: 3. The CDR3 sequence is CASSQGQGGYNEQFF. The CDR3 DNA is TGTGCCAGCAGCCAAGGACAGGGTGGCTACAATGAGCAGTTCTTC.

This clone was counted once. This rearrangement joins TRBV28 to TRBJ1-6; D not resolved. Germline loops: CDR1 MDHEN, CDR2 SYDVKM. The CDR3 length is 19 residues. V was clipped by 6 bases and J by 5 bases, with 26 bases between them. The CDR3 DNA sequence: TGTGCCAGCAGCACCCTTCTGGGCCGACGGCAGGACGATAATTCACCCCTCCACTTT. It encodes CASSTLLGRRQDDNSPLHF.

The chain recombines TRBV5-1 with TRBJ1-2, with D perhaps TRBD1 (5 bases). Trimming pared 5 bases from V and 7 bases from J, leaving 18 bases between. CDR3 size: 14 residues. CDR1 is SGHRS and CDR2 is YFSETQ in the germline V gene. The CDR3 region is CASREEGHRPGYTF. The CDR3 DNA is TGCGCCAGCAGGGAGGAGGGGCACCGTCCTGGCTACACCTTC. The full variable domain, its missing parts supplied by reference TRBV5-1 and TRBJ1-2, is KAGVTQTPRYLIKTRGQQVTLSCSPISGHRSVSWYQQTPGQGLQFLFEYFSETQRNKGNFPGRFSGRQFSNSRSEMNVSTLELGDSALYLCASREEGHRPGYTFGSGTRLTVV.

This chain's CDR3 is CASRYPGTGGTEAFF. CDR3 bases: TGTGCCAGCAGGTACCCCGGGACAGGGGGCACTGAAGCTTTCTTT. This rearrangement joins TRBV28 to TRBJ1-1; 11 bases fit TRBD1. Germline values: CDR1 MDHEN, CDR2 SYDVKM. The CDR3 runs 15 residues. V was clipped by 6 bases and J by 4 bases; unmatched bases: 7.

The chain uses TRBV10-3 and TRBJ1-2; TRBD1 is a possible D gene (5 bases). The CDR3 is 14 amino acids. The germline gives CDR1 ENHRY, CDR2 SYGVKD. The V gene lost 4 bases and the J gene lost 7 bases, with 16 bases spanning the gap. In nucleotides, the CDR3 is TGTGCCATCAGTGGAGACACAGGCATGGCTGGCTACACCTTC. Encoded protein: CAISGDTGMAGYTF.

The chain has TRBV18 and TRBJ1-1; 8 positions agree with TRBD1. The CDR3 loop spans 14 amino acids. V shed 3 bases, J shed 4 bases, and the junction held 4 bases outside the gene matches. Germline V lookup: CDR1 KGHSH, CDR2 LQKENI. The CDR3 loop reads CASSPTGVATEAFF. In DNA form, the CDR3 reads TGTGCCAGCTCACCGACAGGGGTGGCCACTGAAGCTTTCTTT.

This chain joins TRBV5-1 and TRBJ1-2; 7 nucleotides agree with TRBD1. The CDR3 extends over 15 amino acids. V lost 0 bases to trimming and J lost 6 bases; unmatched junction nucleotides: 8. Per the germline V gene, CDR1 is SGHRS and CDR2 is YFSETQ. CDR3 region: CASSLGQGRGNGYTF. In DNA, the CDR3 is TGCGCCAGCAGCTTGGGACAGGGTCGGGGCAATGGCTACACCTTC. Filled out from reference TRBV5-1 and TRBJ1-2, the complete variable domain reads KAGVTQTPRYLIKTRGQQVTLSCSPISGHRSVSWYQQTPGQGLQFLFEYFSETQRNKGNFPGRFSGRQFSNSRSEMNVSTLELGDSALYLCASSLGQGRGNGYTFGSGTRLTVV.

This clone was counted only a few times. The V call is TRBV7-8, the J call TRBJ2-7; no clear D. Germline V CDR1 and CDR2: SGHVS, FQNEAQ. This CDR3 is 13 amino acids long. V was trimmed by 5 bases and J by 6 bases, leaving 14 bases between them. The CDR3 sequence: CASSQGTASEQYF. CDR3 DNA sequence: TGTGCCAGCAGCCAAGGTACCGCGAGCGAGCAGTACTTC.